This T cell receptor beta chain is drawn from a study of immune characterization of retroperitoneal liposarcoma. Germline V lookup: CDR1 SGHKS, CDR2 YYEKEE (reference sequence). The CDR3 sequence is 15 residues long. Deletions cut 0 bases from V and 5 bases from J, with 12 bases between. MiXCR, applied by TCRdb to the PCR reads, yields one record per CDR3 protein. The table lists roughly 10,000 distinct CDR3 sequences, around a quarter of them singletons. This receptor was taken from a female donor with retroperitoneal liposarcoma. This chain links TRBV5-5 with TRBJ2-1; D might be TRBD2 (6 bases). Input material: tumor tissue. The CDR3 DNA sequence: TGTGCCAGCAGCTTGGACGCGGGGTTAAACAATGAGCAGTTCTTC. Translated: CASSLDAGLNNEQFF. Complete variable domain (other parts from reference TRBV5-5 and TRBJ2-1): DAGVTQSPTHLIKTRGQQVTLRCSPISGHKSVSWYQQVLGQGPQFIFQYYEKEERGRGNFPDRFSARQFPNYSSELNVNALLLGDSALYLCASSLDAGLNNEQFFGPGTRLTVL.